The subject of this entry is one T cell receptor beta chain. Its antigen is unknown. The record has no base qualities; no much larger clone is one base away. The data derive from a study of vaccination effects on CD4 cells after COVID-19 (dated by TCRdb to the early 2020s). Notes on the research overall: Each participant got two doses of an mRNA SARS-CoV-2 vaccine, either BNT162b2 or mRNA-1273. In the study, cultures from other donors were sequenced using the Oncomine TCR Beta short-read assay on an Illumina iSeq 100. SARS-CoV-2 spike-specific CD4+ TCR repertoires were compared before and after mRNA vaccination in COVID-19 convalescent patients and in infection-naive vaccine recipients. Altogether, roughly 10 COVID-19 convalescent patients and 4 SARS-CoV-2-naive healthy vaccine recipients made up the full study.

Preparation of the library involved the immunoSEQ multiplex PCR assay. TCR beta CDR3 sequencing was performed on DNA from the cultured, isolated CD4+ T cells. The paper's processing steps were these. Non-productive TCR sequences were discarded, and reads were trimmed to the CDR3 region, with only CDR3s of 7 or more amino acids retained. The MANAFEST web app was used to pick out antigen-specific clonotypes by comparing their expansion in peptide wells with that in reference cultures. Positive clones required FDR<0.05 expansion versus reference and all other wells, odds ratio above 5, and frequency above 0.1% in two replicate wells. A clonotype was called cross-reactive if it was significantly expanded both in SARS-CoV-2 spike wells and in at least one common cold coronavirus spike condition. Using the stringdist R package, CDR3 similarity was measured by Levenshtein distance, and unrooted trees were constructed with ape in R 3.6.1. TCRdb retrieved this table from immuneACCESS and kept in-frame rearrangements only. Not all clones are present; in checked studies, unresolved V genes account for under half, and no reason is known for the remainder. V and J calls and clone size come straight from that table; D and trimming were deduced from the DNA. This sample holds approximately 23,000 clones; approximately 64% were observed only once. The top ten hold approximately 12% of the sample.

Overall study outcomes, separate from this receptor: The study was limited by a small number of convalescent patients and lacked early post-infection timepoints. In healthy vaccine recipients, vaccine-induced clones were almost all SARS-CoV-2 mono-reactive, with only 1 of 255 being cross-reactive with common cold coronaviruses. Clones induced by infection and clones induced by vaccination both contracted markedly at late timepoints after vaccination, which fits with T cell responses waning over time.

The ViraFEST assay stimulated PBMC with viral peptide pools and then used TCR sequencing to identify antigen-specific CD4+ T cell clonotypes by expansion. After approximately eleven days of culture, CD4+ T cells were isolated with the EasySep CD4+ T cell isolation kit. The absence of prior SARS-CoV-2 infection in healthy vaccine recipients was confirmed by negative nucleocapsid antibodies before and after vaccination. Over 1.5 million PBMC per well were cultured with 10 ug/ml peptides in IMDM containing approximately 4.6% human AB serum, roughly 10 IU/ml IL-2 and gentamicin. On days 3 and 7, half of the culture medium was replaced with fresh IL-2-containing medium. Each peptide stimulation condition was cultured in triplicate wells unless otherwise noted. PBMC were separated from whole blood using Ficoll-Paque Plus gradient centrifugation and were then either cryopreserved at -140C or used fresh. Overlapping peptide pools spanned the spike proteins of SARS-CoV-2 and the common cold coronaviruses HCoV-NL63, HCoV-OC43 and HCoV-229E. The QIAamp micro DNA kit was used to extract genomic DNA from the cultured CD4+ T cells.

The CDR3 runs 12 amino acids, cysteine and phenylalanine included. The retained sequence is limited to the CDR3, 36 bases, with the frame set at the first base. Trimming costs V 1 base and J 6 bases, and their ends lie 8 bases apart. CDR1 SGHKS and CDR2 YYEKEE are derived from the germline V gene (reference sequence). The TCR was taken from a human donor who received a COVID-19 vaccine. The chain links TRBV5-5 with TRBJ2-7; there is no confident call for the D gene. This sample comprised CD4+ T cells from PBMCs cultured with HCoV-OC43 spike peptides, obtained before COVID-19 vaccination. The sample's cell subset or site label is to be understood as: HCoV-OC43 spike overlapping peptide pool stimulation. The nucleotides are TGTGCCAGCAGCTTGAGGTCTGGCGAGCAGTACTTC. Translated, this is CASSLRSGEQYF.